This record concerns one T cell receptor (beta chain) sequence. Its matching antigen is unknown. The record originates from a study of cytotoxic CD8 clonotypes in ibrutinib-treated CLL. About the study: Complete response was seen in 2 patients and partial in approximately 25; about twelve progressed and roughly 15 stayed remitted after a median about six years. Averaging across samples gave roughly 250,000 productive templates and roughly 88,000 productive rearrangements. Study-wide results and caveats: Among the clonotypes, public ones were uncommon and contracted or held stable on treatment. At progression, clonality fell back toward baseline after rising at ibrutinib response.

This table comes from immunoSEQ multiplex PCR, and its TCRdb copy is limited to in-frame clones, with some not included. The sample has 26,000 or so clones, roughly 60% seen once; the top ten hold 12% to 15%. Germline lookup yields CDR1 ENHRY and CDR2 SYGVKD. The V segment lost 6 bases and the J segment 8 bases; nucleotides outside the gene matches: 8. This CDR3 comprises 15 residues. This receptor was obtained from a human donor with chronic lymphocytic leukemia. The sample here was PBMCs, taken before ibrutinib treatment. The chain uses TRBV10-3 and TRBJ1-6, with 9 bases that match TRBD1. CDR3 in amino acids: CAISDTGGIDSPLHF. As DNA, the CDR3 is TGTGCCATCAGCGATACAGGGGGCATTGATTCACCCCTCCACTTT.